The following is a T cell receptor (beta chain) sequence with its context. What it binds is unknown. Germline assignment: CDR1 MNHNY and CDR2 SVGAGI (reference sequence). V lost 6 bases to trimming and J lost 6 bases, with 14 bases between them. CDR3 length: 14 residues. This was a deep-level run. Per the study methods: For the immunoSEQ data, sequences were junction-only without quality scores, so filtering differed. The table came from immunoSEQ multiplex PCR; TCRdb's copy has only in-frame clones and leaves some out. V and J calls and clone size come straight from that table; D and trimming were deduced from the DNA. In the table there are about 2.3 million clones, roughly 92% of which are singletons. This sample was included in a study of shared clonotypes between healthy human individuals. General study results and limits: Naive subsets, compared against memory subsets, generally had larger estimated richness values. Shared clonotypes: 4.5% to 6.5% naive CD4, roughly 3.5% naive CD8, about 2.5% memory CD4, roughly 0.4% memory CD8.

The rearrangement joins TRBV6-6 to TRBJ1-4; no clear D. The clonotype comes from a man between 18 and 35 years old in good health. Some clones in this sample may be carry-over from other donors' samples. Sample: naive CD4+ T cells from PBMCs. The subset was: CD45RA+ positively selected. As DNA, the CDR3 is TGTGCCAGCAGCCGCGGCCGCGGCGATGAAAAACTGTTTTTT. It yields the protein CASSRGRGDEKLFF.